This TCR beta chain derives from a study of PD-1 blockade in classical Hodgkin lymphoma. The CDR3 runs to 17 residues. CDR1 is SGDLS, CDR2 YYNGEE, per germline. With V trimmed by 0 bases and J by 4 bases, 10 bases remained unmatched. Every patient had relapsed following autologous stem cell transplantation, and cohorts differed in brentuximab vedotin exposure. The table came from immunoSEQ multiplex PCR; TCRdb's copy has only in-frame clones and leaves some out. The data hold tens of thousands of clones, with approximately 80% observed a single time. V usage is TRBV9 and J usage is TRBJ2-3, with 8 bases aligning to TRBD2. The sample in question was peripheral blood mononuclear cells (PBMCs), obtained before the second cycle of nivolumab. The clonotype originates from a human donor with classical Hodgkin lymphoma. The CDR3 DNA follows: TGTGCCAGCAGCGTAGGACCGAGGACTAGCTACTCAGATACGCAGTATTTT. Protein: CASSVGPRTSYSDTQYF.